This record concerns one T cell receptor (beta chain) sequence. Each recovered donor of Cohort 3 presented with two negative PCRs, clearance, or symptom resolution. Measured with immunoSEQ multiplex PCR; TCRdb has only the in-frame clones, and not every one. This table has about 160,000 clones, about 80% appearing once. This CDR3 has 12 amino acids. Germline V gene sequence: CDR1 SQVTM, CDR2 ANQGSEA. V lost 5 bases to trimming and J lost 5 bases; unmatched junction nucleotides: 5. This sample is part of a study of blood T cell repertoires in COVID-19. About the study: Samples of COVID-19 (acute and convalescent) were obtained from the United States, Italy and Spain.

This chain links TRBV29-1 with TRBJ1-2; 7 positions agree with TRBD1. The receptor was isolated from a woman aged 60 to 75 who had recovered from COVID-19. Input material: PBMCs or T cells enriched from blood (not recorded which). The CDR3 spells CSVSGTVYGYTF. CDR3 DNA: TGCAGCGTTTCCGGGACAGTTTATGGCTACACCTTC.